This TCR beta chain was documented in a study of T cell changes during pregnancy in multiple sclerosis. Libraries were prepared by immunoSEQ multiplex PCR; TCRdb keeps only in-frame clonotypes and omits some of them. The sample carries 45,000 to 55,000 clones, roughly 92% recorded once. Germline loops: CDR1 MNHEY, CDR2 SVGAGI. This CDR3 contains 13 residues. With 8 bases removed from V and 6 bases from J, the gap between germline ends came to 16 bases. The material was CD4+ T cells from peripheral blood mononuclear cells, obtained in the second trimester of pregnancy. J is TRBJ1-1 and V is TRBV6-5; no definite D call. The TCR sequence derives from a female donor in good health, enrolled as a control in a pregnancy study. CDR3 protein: CASASSGFAEAFF. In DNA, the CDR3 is TGTGCCAGCGCCTCGTCGGGGTTCGCTGAAGCTTTCTTT.